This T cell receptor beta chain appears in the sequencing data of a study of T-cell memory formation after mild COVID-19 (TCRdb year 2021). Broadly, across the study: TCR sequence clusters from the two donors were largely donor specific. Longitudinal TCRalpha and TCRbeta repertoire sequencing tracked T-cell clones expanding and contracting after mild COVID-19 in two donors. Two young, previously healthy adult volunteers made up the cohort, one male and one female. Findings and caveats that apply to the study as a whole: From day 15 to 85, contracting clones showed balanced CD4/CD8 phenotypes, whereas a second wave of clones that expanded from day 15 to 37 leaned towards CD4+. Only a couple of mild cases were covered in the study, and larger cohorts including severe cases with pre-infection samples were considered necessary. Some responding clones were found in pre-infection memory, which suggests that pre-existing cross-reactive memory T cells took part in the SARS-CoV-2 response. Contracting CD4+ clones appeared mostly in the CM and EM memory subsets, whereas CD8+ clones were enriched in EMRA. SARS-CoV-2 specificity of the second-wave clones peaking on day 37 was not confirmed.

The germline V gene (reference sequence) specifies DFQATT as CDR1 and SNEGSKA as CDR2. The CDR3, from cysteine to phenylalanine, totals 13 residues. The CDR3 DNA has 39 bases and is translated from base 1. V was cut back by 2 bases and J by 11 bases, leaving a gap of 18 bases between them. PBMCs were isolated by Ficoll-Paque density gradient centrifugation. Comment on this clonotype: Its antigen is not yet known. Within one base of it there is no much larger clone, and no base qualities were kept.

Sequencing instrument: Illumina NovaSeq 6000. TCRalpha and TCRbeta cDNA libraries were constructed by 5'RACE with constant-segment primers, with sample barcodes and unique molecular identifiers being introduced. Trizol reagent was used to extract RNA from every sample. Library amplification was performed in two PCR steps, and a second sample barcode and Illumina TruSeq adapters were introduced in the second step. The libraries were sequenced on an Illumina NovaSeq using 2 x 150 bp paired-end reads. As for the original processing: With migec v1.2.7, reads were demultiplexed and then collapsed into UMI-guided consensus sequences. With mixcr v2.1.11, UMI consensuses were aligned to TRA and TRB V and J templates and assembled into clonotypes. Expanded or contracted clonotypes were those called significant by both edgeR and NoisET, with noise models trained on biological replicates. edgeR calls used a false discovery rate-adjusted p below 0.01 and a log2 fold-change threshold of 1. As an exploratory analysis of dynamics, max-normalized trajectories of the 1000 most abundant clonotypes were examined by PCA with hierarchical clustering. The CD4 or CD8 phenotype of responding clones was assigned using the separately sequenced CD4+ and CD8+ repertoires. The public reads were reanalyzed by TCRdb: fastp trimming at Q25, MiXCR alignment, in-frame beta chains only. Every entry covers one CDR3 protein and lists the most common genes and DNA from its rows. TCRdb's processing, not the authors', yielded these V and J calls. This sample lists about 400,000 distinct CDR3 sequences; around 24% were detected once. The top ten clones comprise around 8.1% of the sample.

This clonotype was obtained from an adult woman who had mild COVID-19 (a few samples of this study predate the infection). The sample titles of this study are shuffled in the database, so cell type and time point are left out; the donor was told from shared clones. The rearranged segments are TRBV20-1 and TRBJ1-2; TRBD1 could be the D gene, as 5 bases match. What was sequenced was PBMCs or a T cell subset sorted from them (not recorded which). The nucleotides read TGCAGTGCTAGATCCGGGACCCCTGGGGCATACACCTTC. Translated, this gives CSARSGTPGAYTF.